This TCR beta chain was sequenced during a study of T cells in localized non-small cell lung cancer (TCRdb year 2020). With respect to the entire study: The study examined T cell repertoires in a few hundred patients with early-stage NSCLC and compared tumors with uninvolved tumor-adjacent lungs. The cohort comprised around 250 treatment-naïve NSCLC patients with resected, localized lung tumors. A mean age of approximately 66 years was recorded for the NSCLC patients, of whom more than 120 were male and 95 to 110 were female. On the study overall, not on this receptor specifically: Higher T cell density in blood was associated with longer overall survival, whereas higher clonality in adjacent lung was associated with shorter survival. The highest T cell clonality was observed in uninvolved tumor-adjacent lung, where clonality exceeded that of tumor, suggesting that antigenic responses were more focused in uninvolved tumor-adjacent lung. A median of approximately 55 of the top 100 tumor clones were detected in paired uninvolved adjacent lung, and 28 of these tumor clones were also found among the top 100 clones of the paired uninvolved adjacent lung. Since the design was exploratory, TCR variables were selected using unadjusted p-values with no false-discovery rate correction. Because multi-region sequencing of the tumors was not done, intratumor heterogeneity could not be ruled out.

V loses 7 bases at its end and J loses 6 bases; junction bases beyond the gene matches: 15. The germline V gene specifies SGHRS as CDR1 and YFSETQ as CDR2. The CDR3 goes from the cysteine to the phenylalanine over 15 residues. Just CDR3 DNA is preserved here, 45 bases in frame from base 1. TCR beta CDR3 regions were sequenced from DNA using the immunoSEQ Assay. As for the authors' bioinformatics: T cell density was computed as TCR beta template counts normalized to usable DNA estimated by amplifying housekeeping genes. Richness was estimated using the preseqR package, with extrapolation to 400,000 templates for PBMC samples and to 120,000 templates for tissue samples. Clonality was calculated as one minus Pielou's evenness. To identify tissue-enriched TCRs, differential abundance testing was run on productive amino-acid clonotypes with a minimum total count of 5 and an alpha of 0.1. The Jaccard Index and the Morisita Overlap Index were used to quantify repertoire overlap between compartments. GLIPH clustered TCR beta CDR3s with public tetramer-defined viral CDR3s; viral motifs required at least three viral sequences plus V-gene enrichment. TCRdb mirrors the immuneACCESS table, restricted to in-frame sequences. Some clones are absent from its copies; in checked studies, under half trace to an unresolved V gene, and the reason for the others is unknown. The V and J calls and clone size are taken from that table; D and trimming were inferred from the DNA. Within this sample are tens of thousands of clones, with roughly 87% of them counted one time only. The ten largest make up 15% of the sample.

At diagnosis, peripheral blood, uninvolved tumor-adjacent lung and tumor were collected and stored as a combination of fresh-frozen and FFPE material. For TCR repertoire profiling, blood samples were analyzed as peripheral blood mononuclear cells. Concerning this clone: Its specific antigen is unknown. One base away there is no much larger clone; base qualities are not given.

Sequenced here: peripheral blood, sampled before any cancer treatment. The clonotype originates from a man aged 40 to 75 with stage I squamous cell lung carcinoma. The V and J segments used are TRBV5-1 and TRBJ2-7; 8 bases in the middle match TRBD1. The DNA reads TGCGCCAGCGGGGACACCGGGACAGGCGGCTTCGAGCAGTACTTC. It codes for CASGDTGTGGFEQYF. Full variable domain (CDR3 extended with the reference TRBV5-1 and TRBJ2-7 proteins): KAGVTQTPRYLIKTRGQQVTLSCSPISGHRSVSWYQQTPGQGLQFLFEYFSETQRNKGNFPGRFSGRQFSNSRSEMNVSTLELGDSALYLCASGDTGTGGFEQYFGPGTRLTVT.